The source of this TCR beta chain is a study of blood T cell repertoires in COVID-19. At the level of the study: Collection of acute and convalescent COVID-19 samples took place in the United States, Italy and Spain.

From germline, CDR1 is SGHRS and CDR2 YFSETQ. The length of the CDR3 is 15 residues. V lost 4 bases and J lost 7; bases outside the gene matches: 4. Libraries were prepared by immunoSEQ multiplex PCR; TCRdb keeps only in-frame clonotypes and omits some of them. The data show around 95,000 clones, 90% seen once. This clone appeared once. The sequence was obtained from a man aged 45-60 years with acute or convalescent COVID-19. The chain uses TRBV5-1 and TRBJ2-1; 14 positions agree with TRBD2. Sample: peripheral blood. The CDR3 region is CASSTGLAGVNEQFF. CDR3 nucleotide sequence: TGCGCCAGCAGCACGGGACTAGCGGGAGTAAATGAGCAGTTCTTC.